The rows below give T cell receptor beta chains drawn from one sample of a study of cytomegalovirus exposure and HLA in healthy donors. Produced via immunoSEQ multiplex PCR; TCRdb's table is partial and in-frame only. The sample records tens of thousands of clones, around 62% being singletons. Sequenced input: PBMCs. The receptors were sampled from a male donor in good health and CMV-seropositive. CDR3s include the opening cysteine and the closing phenylalanine or tryptophan. A D gene is named only where the DNA matches it firmly. Only some rows state a clone size, as once, few, many or a class for expanded clones.

d_call	clone_size	v_call	j_call	cdr3_nt	cdr3_aa
TRBD1	NA	TRBV30	TRBJ1-1	TGTGCGTCGACACAGGGGTTTAACACTGAAGCTTTCTTT	CASTQGFNTEAFF
NA	few	TRBV11-2	TRBJ2-3	TGTGCCAGCAGCACCGTACAGGGTATAGATACGCAGTATTTT	CASSTVQGIDTQYF
NA	NA	TRBV15	TRBJ2-3	TGTGCCACCAGCAGAGAGGGAGGCGATGGGACGCAGTATTTT	CATSREGGDGTQYF
NA	NA	TRBV28	TRBJ1-2	TGTGCCAGCAGTTTCGGAGTAAGCTACACCTTC	CASSFGVSYTF
NA	NA	TRBV28	TRBJ2-6	TGTGCCAGCAGTTTGTCGGGGGCCAACGTCCTGACTTTC	CASSLSGANVLTF
NA	NA	TRBV2	TRBJ1-1	TGTGCCAGCAACCGTGACAGTGCGAACACTGAAGCTTTCTTT	CASNRDSANTEAFF
NA	few	TRBV19	TRBJ2-2	TGTGCCGGGTATTCCAGCGGGCAATCCACCGGGGAGCTGTTTTTT	CAGYSSGQSTGELFF
NA	few	TRBV28	TRBJ1-3	TGTGCCAGCAGTTTAGGAGGGACTGGAAACACCATATATTTT	CASSLGGTGNTIYF
NA	few	TRBV29-1	TRBJ2-5	TGCAGCGTTAGGGTGAACCGGGACTCCCGAGGGAGAGAGACCCAGTACTTC	CSVRVNRDSRGRETQYF
NA	once	TRBV6-5	TRBJ1-1	TGTGCCAGCAGTTACTCGCGTGAGAACACTGAAGCTTTCTTT	CASSYSRENTEAFF
TRBD2	NA	TRBV11-2	TRBJ2-7	TGTGCCAGCAGCTCCGGGGGACGAGCGGGACGCTTC	CASSSGGRAGRF
TRBD1	NA	TRBV6-5	TRBJ1-3	TGTGCCAGCAGAGACAGGGGCCCAGGAAACACCATATATTTT	CASRDRGPGNTIYF
NA	few	TRBV7-2	TRBJ2-2	TGTGCCAGCAGCCTAAGGGAGTCCGGGGAGCTGTTTTTT	CASSLRESGELFF
NA	NA	TRBV19	TRBJ1-1	TGTGCCAGTAGTATAGGAACAGGGAACACTGAAGCTTTCTTT	CASSIGTGNTEAFF
NA	few	TRBV7-9	TRBJ2-2	TGTTCCAGCAGCGCCTCCGGGACTCTCTTTTCACCGGGGGAGCTGTTTTTT	CSSSASGTLFSPGELFF
TRBD1	NA	TRBV2	TRBJ1-1	TGTGCCAGCAGTGAAGGTGGACAGGGGATGACTGAAGCTTTCTTT	CASSEGGQGMTEAFF
TRBD1	NA	TRBV19	TRBJ1-5	TGTGCCAGTAGCATAAGGGGGACAGGGGACGGGTTAAGCCAGCCCCAGCATTTT	CASSIRGTGDGLSQPQHF
TRBD2	NA	TRBV25-1	TRBJ2-5	TGTGCCAGCAGTCCCGGGACTAGCGGAATACAAGAGACCCAGTACTTC	CASSPGTSGIQETQYF
TRBD1	NA	TRBV10-3	TRBJ2-7	TGTGCCATCAGTCCGGGACAGAATACCTACGAGCAGTACTTC	CAISPGQNTYEQYF
TRBD1	NA	TRBV18	TRBJ1-3	TGTGCCAGCTCACCACTCAGGGGGGAACTAGCGGATGGAAACACCATATATTTT	CASSPLRGELADGNTIYF
NA	NA	TRBV7-2	TRBJ2-7	TGTGCCAGCAGTTTCGGAGGGAGCGAGCAGTACTTC	CASSFGGSEQYF
NA	few	TRBV28	TRBJ2-1	TGTGCCAGCAGTCCGGGGGGCTGGAGCTCCTACAATGAGCAGTTCTTC	CASSPGGWSSYNEQFF
NA	few	TRBV19	TRBJ2-7	TGTGCCAGTAGGCAACCCGGGTCCTCCTACGAGCAGTACTTC	CASRQPGSSYEQYF
NA	NA	TRBV10-3	TRBJ2-1	TGTGCCATCAGTGGACGACTAGGGGCAAGCAATGAGCAGTTCTTC	CAISGRLGASNEQFF
NA	NA	TRBV30	TRBJ2-5	TGTGCCTGGAGTGTACGGAGGGGAGAGACCCAGTACTTC	CAWSVRRGETQYF
NA	NA	TRBV19	TRBJ2-2	TGTGCCAGTAGTATCATAAAGACTAGCGGGGAGCTGTTTTTT	CASSIIKTSGELFF
NA	once	TRBV9	TRBJ1-5	TGTGCCAGCAGCCCCGACAGGAGCAATCAGCCCCAGCATTTT	CASSPDRSNQPQHF
NA	NA	TRBV11-2	TRBJ2-7	TGTGCCAGCAGCTTAGCCCTAGGGGCAAGTTTGGACGAGCAGTACTTC	CASSLALGASLDEQYF
TRBD2	NA	TRBV7-3	TRBJ2-1	TGTGCCAGCAGCCAAGGGACTAGCGGGAGGCGGTTCTTC	CASSQGTSGRRFF
NA	NA	TRBV27	TRBJ2-3	TGTGCCAGCAGTTTCGTGAGAACAGATACGCAGTATTTT	CASSFVRTDTQYF
TRBD1	NA	TRBV5-1	TRBJ2-7	TGCGCCAGCAGCTTCCCTCTGACGCCGGGACAGAGCTCCTACGAGCAGTACTTC	CASSFPLTPGQSSYEQYF
NA	once	TRBV15	TRBJ2-4	TGTGCCACCAGCTTCCAATCCACAGGGTTGGGAGCCAAAAACATTCAGTACTTC	CATSFQSTGLGAKNIQYF
NA	NA	TRBV6-5	TRBJ1-4	TGTGCCAGCAGAGACATTTCTAATGAAAAACTGTTTTTT	CASRDISNEKLFF
TRBD2	few	TRBV6-6	TRBJ2-7	TGTGCCAGCAGTTACTCGCAGGGACTAGAGGAGCAGTACTTC	CASSYSQGLEEQYF
TRBD1	few	TRBV7-3	TRBJ2-2	TGTGCCAGCAGCTCCCGTCCGGGACAGGGAGCCGGGGAGCTGTTTTTT	CASSSRPGQGAGELFF
TRBD2	NA	TRBV28	TRBJ2-5	TGTGCCAGCAGCTCAAGCGGCGGGGGAGCCACGCGGGAAGAGACCCAGTACTTC	CASSSSGGGATREETQYF
NA	NA	TRBV21-1	TRBJ2-2	TGTGCCAGCAGCAAAAGGGGCGCAGGGATGAACACCGGGGAGCTGTTTTTT	CASSKRGAGMNTGELFF
NA	NA	TRBV30	TRBJ1-2	TGTGCCTGGAGTGCTCCAGGCTTACAAGGGGGTAATGGCTACACCTTC	CAWSAPGLQGGNGYTF
TRBD1	NA	TRBV6-4	TRBJ2-2	TGTGCCAGCAGCCCCCGGGACAGGGGGCTCACCGGGGAGCTGTTTTTT	CASSPRDRGLTGELFF
TRBD2	NA	TRBV7-6	TRBJ2-5	TGTGCCAGCAGCTACCTTGGGAGGGGAATGGCGGAGACCCAGTACTTC	CASSYLGRGMAETQYF
TRBD2	NA	TRBV27	TRBJ2-1	TGTGCCAGCAGCCCACTAGCGGGAGACTACAATGAGCAGTTCTTC	CASSPLAGDYNEQFF
TRBD1	NA	TRBV7-2	TRBJ2-7	TGTGCCAGCACCCCAGGGGGAATAATCTACGAGCAGTACTTC	CASTPGGIIYEQYF
TRBD2	NA	TRBV7-6	TRBJ2-7	TGTGCCAGCAGCCCTAGCGGGGAGAGCTCCTACGAGCAGTACTTC	CASSPSGESSYEQYF
NA	once	TRBV30	TRBJ1-2	TGTGCCTACCACAGAGATGGCTACACCTTC	CAYHRDGYTF